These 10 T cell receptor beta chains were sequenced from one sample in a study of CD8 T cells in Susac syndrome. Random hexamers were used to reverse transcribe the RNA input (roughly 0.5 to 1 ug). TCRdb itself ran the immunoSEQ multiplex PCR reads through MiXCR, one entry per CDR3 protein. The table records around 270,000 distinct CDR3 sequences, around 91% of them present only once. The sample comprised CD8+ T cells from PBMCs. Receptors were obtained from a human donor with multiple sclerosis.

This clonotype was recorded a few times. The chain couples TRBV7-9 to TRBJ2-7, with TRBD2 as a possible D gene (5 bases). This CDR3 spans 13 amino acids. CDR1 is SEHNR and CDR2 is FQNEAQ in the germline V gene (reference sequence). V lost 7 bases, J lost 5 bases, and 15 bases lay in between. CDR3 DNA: TGTGCCAGCACGCGCCGGGGATTGAACGAGCAGTACTTC. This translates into CASTRRGLNEQYF.

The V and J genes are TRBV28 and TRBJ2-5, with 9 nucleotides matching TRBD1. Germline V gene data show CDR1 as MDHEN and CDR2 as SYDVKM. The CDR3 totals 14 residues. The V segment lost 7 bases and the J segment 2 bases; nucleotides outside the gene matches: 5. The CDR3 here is CASTAGTGQETQYF. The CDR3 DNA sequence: TGTGCCAGCACCGCTGGGACAGGGCAAGAGACCCAGTACTTC.

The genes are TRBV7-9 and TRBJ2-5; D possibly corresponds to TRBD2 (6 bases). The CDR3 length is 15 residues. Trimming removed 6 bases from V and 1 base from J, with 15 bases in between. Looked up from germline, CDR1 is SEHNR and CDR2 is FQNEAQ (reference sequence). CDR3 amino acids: CASRQSGLPQETQYF. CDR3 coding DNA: TGTGCCAGCAGACAATCGGGACTGCCCCAAGAGACCCAGTACTTC.

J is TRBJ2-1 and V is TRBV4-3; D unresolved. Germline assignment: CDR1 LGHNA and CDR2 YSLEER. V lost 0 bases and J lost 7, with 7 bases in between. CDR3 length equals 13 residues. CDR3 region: CASSQEGVNEQFF. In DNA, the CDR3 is TGCGCCAGCAGCCAAGAGGGTGTGAATGAGCAGTTCTTC.

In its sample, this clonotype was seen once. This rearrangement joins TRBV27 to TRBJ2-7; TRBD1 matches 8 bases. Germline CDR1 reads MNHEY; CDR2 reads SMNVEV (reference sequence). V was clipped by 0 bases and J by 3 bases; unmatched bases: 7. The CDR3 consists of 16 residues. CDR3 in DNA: TGTGCCAGCAGTTTATCAACGGGACAGGTTTTCTACGAGCAGTACTTC. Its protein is CASSLSTGQVFYEQYF.

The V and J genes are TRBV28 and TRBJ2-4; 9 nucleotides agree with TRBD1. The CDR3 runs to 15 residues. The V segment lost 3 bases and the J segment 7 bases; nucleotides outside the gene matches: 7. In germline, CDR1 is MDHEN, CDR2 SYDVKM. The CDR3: CASSFFPTGGNIQYF. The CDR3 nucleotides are TGTGCCAGCAGTTTTTTCCCGACAGGGGGGAACATTCAGTACTTC.

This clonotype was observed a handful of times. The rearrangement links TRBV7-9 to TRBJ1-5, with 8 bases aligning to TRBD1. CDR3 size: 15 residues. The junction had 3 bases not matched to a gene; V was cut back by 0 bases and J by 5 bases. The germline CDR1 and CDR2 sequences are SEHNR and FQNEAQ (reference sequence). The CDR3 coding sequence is TGTGCCAGCAGCTTAGCTGGGACAGGAGATCAGCCCCAGCATTTT. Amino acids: CASSLAGTGDQPQHF.

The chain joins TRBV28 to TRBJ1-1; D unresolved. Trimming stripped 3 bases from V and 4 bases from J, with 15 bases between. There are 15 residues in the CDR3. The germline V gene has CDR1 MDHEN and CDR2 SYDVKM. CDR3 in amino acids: CASSFFAGGGTEAFF. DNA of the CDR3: TGTGCCAGCAGTTTTTTTGCAGGAGGAGGCACTGAAGCTTTCTTT.

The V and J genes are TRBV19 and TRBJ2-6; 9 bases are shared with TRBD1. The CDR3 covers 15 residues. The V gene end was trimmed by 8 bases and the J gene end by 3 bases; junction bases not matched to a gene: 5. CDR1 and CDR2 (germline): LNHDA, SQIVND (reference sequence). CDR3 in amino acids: CASQDRGGGANVLTF. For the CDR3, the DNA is TGTGCCAGTCAGGACAGGGGCGGTGGGGCCAACGTCCTGACTTTC.

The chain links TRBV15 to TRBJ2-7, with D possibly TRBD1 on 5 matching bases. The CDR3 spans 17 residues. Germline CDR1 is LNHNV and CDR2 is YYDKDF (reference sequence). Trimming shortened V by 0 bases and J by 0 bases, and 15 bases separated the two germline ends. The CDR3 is CATSRDPDRRTSYEQYF. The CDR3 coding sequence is TGTGCCACCAGCAGAGATCCCGACAGAAGGACCTCCTACGAGCAGTACTTC. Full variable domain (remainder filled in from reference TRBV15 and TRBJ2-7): DAMVIQNPRYQVTQFGKPVTLSCSQTLNHNVMYWYQQKSSQAPKLLFHYYDKDFNNEADTPDNFQSRRPNTSFCFLDIRSPGLGDTAMYLCATSRDPDRRTSYEQYFGPGTRLTVT.